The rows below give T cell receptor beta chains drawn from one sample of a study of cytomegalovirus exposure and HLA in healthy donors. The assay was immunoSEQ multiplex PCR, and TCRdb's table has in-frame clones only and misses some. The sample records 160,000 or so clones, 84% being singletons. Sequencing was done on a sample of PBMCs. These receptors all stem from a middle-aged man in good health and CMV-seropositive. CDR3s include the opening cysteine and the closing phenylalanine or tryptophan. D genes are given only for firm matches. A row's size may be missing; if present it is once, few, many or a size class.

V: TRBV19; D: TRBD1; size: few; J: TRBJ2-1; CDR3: CASSRDRGPYEQFF; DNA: TGTGCCAGTAGTAGGGACAGGGGGCCTTATGAGCAGTTCTTC
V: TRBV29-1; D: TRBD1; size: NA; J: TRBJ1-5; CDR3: CSVKGQGSNQPQHF; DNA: TGCAGCGTTAAGGGACAGGGGAGCAATCAGCCCCAGCATTTT
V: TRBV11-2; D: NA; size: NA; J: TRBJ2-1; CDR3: CASSPAAFSYNEQFF; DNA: TGTGCCAGCAGCCCAGCGGCCTTCTCCTACAATGAGCAGTTCTTC
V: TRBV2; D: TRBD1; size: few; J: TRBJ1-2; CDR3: CASSAWGQGPYGYTF; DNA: TGTGCCAGCAGTGCCTGGGGACAGGGACCCTATGGCTACACCTTC
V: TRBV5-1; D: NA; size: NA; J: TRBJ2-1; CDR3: CASYGGNNEQFF; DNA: TGCGCCAGCTATGGGGGGAACAATGAGCAGTTCTTC
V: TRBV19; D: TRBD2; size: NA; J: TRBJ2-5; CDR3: CASSMGSGRVGETQYF; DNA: TGTGCCAGTAGTATGGGTAGCGGGAGGGTGGGGGAGACCCAGTACTTC
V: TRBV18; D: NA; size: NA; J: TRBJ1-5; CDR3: CASSPQTGNQPQHF; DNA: TGTGCCAGCTCACCACAGACAGGCAATCAGCCCCAGCATTTT
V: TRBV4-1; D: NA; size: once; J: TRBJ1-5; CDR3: CASSQRQRADGNQPQHF; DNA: TGCGCCAGCAGCCAAAGGCAGCGGGCAGACGGCAATCAGCCCCAGCATTTT
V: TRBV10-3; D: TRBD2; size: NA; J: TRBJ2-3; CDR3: CAISVLAGVDTQYF; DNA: TGTGCCATCAGTGTATTAGCGGGAGTTGATACGCAGTATTTT
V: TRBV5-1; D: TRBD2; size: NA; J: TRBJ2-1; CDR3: CASSPGLAGVSYNEQFF; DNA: TGCGCCAGCAGTCCGGGACTAGCGGGAGTATCCTACAATGAGCAGTTCTTC
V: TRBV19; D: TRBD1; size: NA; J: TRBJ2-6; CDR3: CASRTKGTAVVSGANVLTF; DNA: TGTGCCAGTAGGACTAAGGGGACAGCCGTCGTGTCTGGGGCCAACGTCCTGACTTTC
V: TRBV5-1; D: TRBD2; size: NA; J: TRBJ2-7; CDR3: CASNPSGGSYEQYF; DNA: TGCGCCAGCAACCCTAGCGGGGGGAGCTACGAGCAGTACTTC
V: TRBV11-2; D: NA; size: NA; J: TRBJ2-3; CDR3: CASSLSGSREDTQYF; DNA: TGTGCCAGCAGCCTCAGCGGGTCAAGGGAGGATACGCAGTATTTT
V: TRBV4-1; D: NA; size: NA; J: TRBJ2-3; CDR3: CASSPVGADTQYF; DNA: TGCGCCAGCAGCCCTGTCGGGGCAGATACGCAGTATTTT
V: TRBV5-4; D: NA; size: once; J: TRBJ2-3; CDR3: CASSFPGLSTHTQYF; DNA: TGTGCCAGCAGCTTCCCGGGACTGAGTACACATACGCAGTATTTT
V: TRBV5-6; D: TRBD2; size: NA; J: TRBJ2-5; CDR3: CASSLAKGIAGGRETQYF; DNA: TGTGCCAGCAGCTTGGCCAAGGGGATAGCGGGGGGTAGAGAGACCCAGTACTTC
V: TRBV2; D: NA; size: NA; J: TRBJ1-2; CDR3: CASSERAGYGYTF; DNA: TGTGCCAGCAGTGAAAGAGCAGGCTATGGCTACACCTTC
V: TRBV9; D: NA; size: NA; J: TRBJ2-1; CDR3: CASGQGGSEQFF; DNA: TGTGCCAGCGGCCAGGGTGGCAGTGAGCAGTTCTTC
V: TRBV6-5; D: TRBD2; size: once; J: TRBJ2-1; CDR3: CASSYQALAGVEVFF; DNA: TGTGCCAGCAGTTACCAGGCACTAGCGGGAGTTGAGGTGTTCTTC
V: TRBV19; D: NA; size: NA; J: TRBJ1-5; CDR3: CASSTGEGNQPQHF; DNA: TGTGCCAGTAGTACCGGTGAGGGCAATCAGCCCCAGCATTTT
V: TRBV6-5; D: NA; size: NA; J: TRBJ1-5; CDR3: CASSGQGGNQPQHF; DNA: TGTGCCAGCAGTGGGCAGGGCGGCAATCAGCCCCAGCATTTT
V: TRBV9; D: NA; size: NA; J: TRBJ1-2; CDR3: CASSVGLFHTF; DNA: TGTGCCAGCAGCGTCGGGTTGTTCCACACCTTC
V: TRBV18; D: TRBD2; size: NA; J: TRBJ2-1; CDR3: CASSPQAGGNEQFF; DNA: TGTGCCAGCTCACCGCAGGCGGGGGGGAATGAGCAGTTCTTC
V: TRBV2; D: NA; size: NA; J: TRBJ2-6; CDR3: CASGDGHSGANVLTF; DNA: TGTGCCAGCGGGGATGGACACTCTGGGGCCAACGTCCTGACTTTC
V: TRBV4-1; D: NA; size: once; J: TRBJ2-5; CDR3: CASSQSEETQYF; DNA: TGCGCCAGCAGCCAATCAGAAGAGACCCAGTACTTC
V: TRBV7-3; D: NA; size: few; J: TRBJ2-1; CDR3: CASSLTGLNEQFF; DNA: TGTGCCAGCAGCTTAACGGGGCTAAATGAGCAGTTCTTC
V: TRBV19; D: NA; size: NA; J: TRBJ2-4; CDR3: CASSIRQGAKNIQYF; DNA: TGTGCCAGTAGTATTAGGCAGGGAGCCAAAAACATTCAGTACTTC
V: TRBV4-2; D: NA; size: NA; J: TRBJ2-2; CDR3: CASSHYDSSNTGELFF; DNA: TGTGCCAGCAGCCATTACGACTCATCGAACACCGGGGAGCTGTTTTTT
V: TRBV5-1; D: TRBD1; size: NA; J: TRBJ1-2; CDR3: CASSDPGQGSHGYTF; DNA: TGCGCCAGCAGCGATCCGGGACAGGGGAGCCATGGCTACACCTTC
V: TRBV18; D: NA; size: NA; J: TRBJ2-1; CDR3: CASSPPAQYNEQFF; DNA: TGTGCCAGCTCACCACCGGCCCAGTACAATGAGCAGTTCTTC
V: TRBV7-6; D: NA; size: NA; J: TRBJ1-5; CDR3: CASSLGGQRSNQPQHF; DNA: TGTGCCAGCAGCTTGGGCGGGCAGAGAAGCAATCAGCCCCAGCATTTT
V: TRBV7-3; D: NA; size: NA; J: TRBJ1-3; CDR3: CASSLMGTGSSGNTIYF; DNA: TGTGCCAGCAGCTTAATGGGAACAGGGAGCTCTGGAAACACCATATATTTT
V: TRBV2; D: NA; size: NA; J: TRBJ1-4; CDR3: CASSEGTAQNEKLFF; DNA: TGTGCCAGCAGTGAAGGGACAGCACAAAATGAAAAACTGTTTTTT
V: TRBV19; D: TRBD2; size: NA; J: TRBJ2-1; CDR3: CASRALSLAGANEQFF; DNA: TGTGCCAGTAGGGCTCTATCGCTAGCGGGAGCCAATGAGCAGTTCTTC
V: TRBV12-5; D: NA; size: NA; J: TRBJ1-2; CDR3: CASGLRQGSNYGYTF; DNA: TGTGCTAGTGGTTTGAGGCAGGGGTCTAACTATGGCTACACCTTC
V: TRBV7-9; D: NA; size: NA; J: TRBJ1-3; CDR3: CASSPGRVENTIYF; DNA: TGTGCCAGCAGCCCAGGGAGGGTGGAAAACACCATATATTTT
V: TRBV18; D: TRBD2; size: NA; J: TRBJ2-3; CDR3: CASSPRSGGTQDTQYF; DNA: TGTGCCAGCTCACCACGAAGCGGGGGGACACAAGATACGCAGTATTTT
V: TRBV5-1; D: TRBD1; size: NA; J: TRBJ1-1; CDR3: CASSLPGQGPSEAFF; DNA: TGCGCCAGCAGCTTACCGGGACAGGGACCCTCTGAAGCTTTCTTT
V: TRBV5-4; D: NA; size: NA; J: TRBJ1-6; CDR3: CASSLRQGTNSPLHF; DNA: TGTGCCAGCAGCTTGAGGCAGGGGACTAATTCACCCCTCCACTTT
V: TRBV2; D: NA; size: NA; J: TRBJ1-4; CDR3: CASKQDTSTNEKLFF; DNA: TGTGCCAGCAAACAAGACACTTCAACTAATGAAAAACTGTTTTTT
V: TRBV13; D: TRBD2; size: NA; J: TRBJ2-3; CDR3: CASSSRLAGLTDTQYF; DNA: TGTGCCAGCAGCTCCAGACTAGCGGGGCTCACAGATACGCAGTATTTT
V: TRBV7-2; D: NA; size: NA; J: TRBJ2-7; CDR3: CASSLVGGSSYEQYF; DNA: TGTGCCAGCAGCTTAGTCGGAGGGAGCTCCTACGAGCAGTACTTC
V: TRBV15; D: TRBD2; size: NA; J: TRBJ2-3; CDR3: CATGGEATSTDTQYF; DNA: TGTGCCACCGGGGGGGAGGCCACTAGCACAGATACGCAGTATTTT
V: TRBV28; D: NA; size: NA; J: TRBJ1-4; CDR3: CASTKGEKLSF; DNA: TGTGCCAGCACTAAGGGGGAAAAACTGTCTTTT
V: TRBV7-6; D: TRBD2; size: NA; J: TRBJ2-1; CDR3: CASSLGPGGGPVNEQFF; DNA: TGTGCCAGCAGCTTAGGGCCTGGCGGGGGGCCGGTGAATGAGCAGTTCTTC